The clone carrying this T cell receptor beta chain has ten or more counts. As yet, its antigen is unknown. V was shortened by 6 bases and J by 15 bases, with 15 bases between the two germline ends. Germline values: CDR1 MNHNS, CDR2 SASEGT. The CDR3 contains 11 residues. These data are taken from a study of T cells in Graves' hyperthyroidism and ophthalmopathy. Points from the study as a whole: Ophthalmopathy was separated from stable hyperthyroidism by a 13 V-J model.

The CDR3 regions of TCR beta were amplified from RNA transcripts. HTBI primers were the set used in a first-round RT-PCR of the TCR CDR3. MiXCR, run by TCRdb on the multiplex PCR reads, gives a single entry per CDR3 protein. The profile shows 530,000 or so distinct CDR3 sequences, under 60% of them singletons. Sequenced input: peripheral blood or thyroid tissue (not recorded which). The chain carries TRBV6-1 and TRBJ1-5; D is perhaps TRBD1 (5 bases). This clonotype was obtained from a woman aged 18-30 years with Graves' hyperthyroidism. In DNA form, the CDR3 reads TGTGCCAGCAGAGACGGGACTAACTGGCATTTT. This codes for CASRDGTNWHF.